One sample yielded the 24 T cell receptor beta chains listed below, sequenced in a study of CD8+CD57+ T cells in acquired aplastic anemia. Profiles of TCR beta VDJ and CDR3 were generated from a genomic DNA template. TCRdb ran MiXCR on the reads and lists one entry per CDR3 protein. The table records around 180,000 distinct CDR3 sequences, under 75% of them present only once. Material: sorted CD4+, CD8+, or CD8+CD57+ T cells (not recorded which) from PBMCs. The receptors were gathered from a human donor in good health.

This chain links TRBV7-2 with TRBJ1-5; D may be TRBD1 (5 bases). The CDR3 is 14 amino acids. V dropped 1 base and J dropped 6 bases, with 10 bases sitting between them. Germline V lookup: CDR1 SGHTA, CDR2 FQGNSA. The CDR3 reads CASSLGRATQPQHF. Here the CDR3 DNA reads TGTGCCAGCAGCTTAGGCAGGGCGACTCAGCCCCAGCATTTT.

This clonotype was detected only a few times. The V gene is TRBV2, the J gene TRBJ1-5, with 8 bases fitting TRBD1. CDR1 SNHLY and CDR2 FYNNEI come from the germline V gene. The CDR3 has 20 residues. Trimming at V came to 1 base and at J to 0 bases, leaving 14 bases not matched to a gene. The CDR3 bases are TGTGCCAGCAGTGAAGTTAGGCAGGGGGCGAGATATCGTAGCAATCAGCCCCAGCATTTT. Residues: CASSEVRQGARYRSNQPQHF.

This clonotype was observed at least ten times. This chain connects TRBV7-8 to TRBJ2-7; maybe TRBD2 (6 bases). The V gene's germline CDR1 is SGHVS and CDR2 FQNEAQ. The CDR3 consists of 12 residues. V was clipped by 6 bases and J by 3 bases, with 9 bases between them. CDR3 coding DNA: TGTGCCAGCAGTCCGGACTACTACGAGCAGTACTTC. This sequence encodes CASSPDYYEQYF.

This chain joins TRBV20-1 and TRBJ2-5, with D maybe TRBD2 (6 bases). The CDR3 runs 14 residues. From germline, CDR1 is DFQATT and CDR2 SNEGSKA (reference sequence). V lost 3 bases and J lost 5, with 16 bases in between. In DNA form, the CDR3 reads TGCAGTGCTAGGGACCTACTAGCCAGTGAGACCCAGTACTTC. Protein: CSARDLLASETQYF.

This clonotype appeared a single time. The rearrangement links TRBV9 to TRBJ2-1; 7 nucleotides line up with TRBD2. Germline V lookup: CDR1 SGDLS, CDR2 YYNGEE. J lost 4 bases, V lost 2 bases, and 9 bases had no gene match. The CDR3 runs 16 residues. The CDR3 loop is CASSVDAGLLYNEQFF. The CDR3 DNA reads TGTGCCAGCAGCGTGGACGCGGGACTATTATACAATGAGCAGTTCTTC.

The J gene is TRBJ2-5, the V gene TRBV20-1, with TRBD2 matching 11 bases. CDR1 is DFQATT, CDR2 SNEGSKA, per germline (reference sequence). Germline trimming cut 2 bases from V and 5 bases from J; bases unmatched to any gene: 7. This CDR3 region has 15 residues. The chain's CDR3 is CSARRARTSGETQYF. The CDR3 DNA follows: TGCAGTGCTAGAAGGGCCCGGACTAGCGGGGAGACCCAGTACTTC.

Only a few counts were recorded for this clonotype. The chain employs TRBV28 and TRBJ2-2, with D maybe TRBD2 (5 bases). Germline loops: CDR1 MDHEN, CDR2 SYDVKM. V lost 5 bases to trimming and J lost 0 bases, with 10 bases between them. This CDR3 has 15 amino acids. The CDR3 protein is CASSPPLANTGELFF. CDR3 coding DNA: TGTGCCAGCAGTCCACCACTAGCGAACACCGGGGAGCTGTTTTTT. The full variable domain, in which reference TRBV28 and TRBJ2-2 provide the parts outside the CDR3, is DVKVTQSSRYLVKRTGEKVFLECVQDMDHENMFWYRQDPGLGLRLIYFSYDVKMKEKGDIPEGYSVSREKKERFSLILESASTNQTSMYLCASSPPLANTGELFFGEGSRLTVL.

The chain is built from TRBV7-2 and TRBJ1-6; D is uncertain. From germline, CDR1 is SGHTA and CDR2 FQGNSA. Trimming pared 2 bases from V and 9 bases from J, leaving 8 bases between. This CDR3 has 13 residues. In DNA form, the CDR3 reads TGTGCCAGCAGCTTATACTGGGGTTCACCCCTCCACTTT. Protein: CASSLYWGSPLHF.

The V gene is TRBV9, the J gene TRBJ1-6, with TRBD1 as a possible D gene (5 bases). The CDR3 totals 14 residues. The germline V gene has CDR1 SGDLS and CDR2 YYNGEE. V lost 2 bases and J lost 8, with 11 bases in between. DNA of the CDR3: TGTGCCAGCAGCGTGGGGGGGTCGGATTCACCCCTCCACTTT. Amino acid sequence: CASSVGGSDSPLHF. Full variable domain (rest looked up from reference TRBV9 and TRBJ1-6): DSGVTQTPKHLITATGQRVTLRCSPRSGDLSVYWYQQSLDQGLQFLIQYYNGEERAKGNILERFSAQQFPDLHSELNLSSLELGDSALYFCASSVGGSDSPLHFGNGTRLTVT.

The rearrangement joins TRBV2 to TRBJ2-7; TRBD1 is a possible D gene (6 bases). The germline V gene encodes CDR1 SNHLY and CDR2 FYNNEI. Trimming removed 7 bases from V and 2 bases from J, with 15 bases in between. The CDR3 loop spans 14 amino acids. This CDR3 reads CASTRDGTTYEQYF. The DNA of the CDR3 is TGTGCCAGCACGAGGGACGGGACAACCTACGAGCAGTACTTC.

The chain recombines TRBV7-7 with TRBJ2-5; TRBD1 matches 8 bases. Losses at the gene ends were 5 bases for V and 4 bases for J; bases not matched to a gene: 9. The CDR3 has 15 amino acids. Germline CDR1 reads SSHAT; CDR2 reads FNYEAQ (reference sequence). CDR3 coding DNA: TGTGCCAGCAGCACCCTGGGGACAGGTAGAGAGACCCAGTACTTC. It translates to CASSTLGTGRETQYF. Full variable domain (rest looked up from reference TRBV7-7 and TRBJ2-5): GAGVSQSPRYKVTKRGQDVTLRCDPISSHATLYWYQQALGQGPEFLTYFNYEAQPDKSGLPSDRFSAERPEGSISTLTIQRTEQRDSAMYRCASSTLGTGRETQYFGPGTRLLVL.

This clonotype came up once. The junction shows a germline mismatch at one end, possibly a read error. The chain has TRBV5-4 and TRBJ2-1; the match to TRBD1 covers 12 bases. This CDR3 comprises 16 residues. Germline values: CDR1 SGHNT, CDR2 YYREEE (reference sequence). The CDR3 nucleotides are TGTGCTAGCAGCTTGGGGGGACAGGGGGCGGTCAATGAGCAGTTCTTC. Its translation is CASSLGGQGAVNEQFF.

The chain recombines TRBV5-1 with TRBJ1-5, with TRBD1 matching 9 bases. Germline values: CDR1 SGHRS, CDR2 YFSETQ. V lost 4 bases, J lost 6 bases, and 8 bases stayed unmatched. This CDR3 has 15 amino acids. CDR3 in DNA: TGCGCCAGCAGCCCTTCGACAGGGGGAGGTCAGCCCCAGCATTTT. Residues: CASSPSTGGGQPQHF.

This clonotype has at least ten counts. The J gene is TRBJ2-7, the V gene TRBV6-5; TRBD1 aligns across 7 bases. Germline CDR1 and CDR2: MNHEY and SVGAGI. The V gene end was trimmed by 6 bases and the J gene end by 3 bases; junction bases not matched to a gene: 8. The CDR3 runs 14 residues. CDR3 nucleotide sequence: TGTGCCAGCAGCTTGGGACAGACAGACTACGAGCAGTACTTC. Translated: CASSLGQTDYEQYF.

The chain is built from TRBV5-1 and TRBJ1-1, with TRBD1 identical over 7 bases. CDR1 SGHRS and CDR2 YFSETQ come from the germline V gene. The CDR3 has 16 amino acids. V shed 0 bases, J shed 1 base, and the junction held 6 bases outside the gene matches. The CDR3, as DNA: TGCGCCAGCAGCTTGGCCGAGGGGGCTAGGAACACTGAAGCTTTCTTT. It codes for CASSLAEGARNTEAFF.

This clonotype was seen ten or more times. The CDR3 coding sequence is TGCAGTGCTAGGGGACTAGCGGGAGGAAACTACAATGAGCAGTTCTTC. Amino acids: CSARGLAGGNYNEQFF. The chain couples TRBV20-1 to TRBJ2-1; TRBD2 aligns across 15 bases. The CDR3 spans 16 residues. Germline lookup yields CDR1 DFQATT and CDR2 SNEGSKA (reference sequence). V lost 3 bases to trimming and J lost 3 bases; unmatched junction nucleotides: 3.

This clonotype was counted ten times or more. The genes are TRBV24-1 and TRBJ2-2, with TRBD1 identical over 9 bases. V was pared by 6 bases and J by 5 bases, with 12 bases of the junction left unmatched. The CDR3 is made up of 17 amino acids. CDR1 is KGHDR and CDR2 is SFDVKD in the germline V gene. CDR3 amino acids: CATSSGQGPLGTGELFF. DNA of the CDR3: TGTGCCACCAGTTCGGGACAGGGACCTCTTGGGACCGGGGAGCTGTTTTTT.

The genes are TRBV24-1 and TRBJ2-1, with 15 bases fitting TRBD2. Germline lookup yields CDR1 KGHDR and CDR2 SFDVKD. J lost 0 bases, V lost 0 bases, and 8 bases had no gene match. This CDR3 contains 21 residues. CDR3 DNA sequence: TGTGCCACCAGTGATTTGAAGGGGACTAGCGGGGGGCAGCTCTCCTACAATGAGCAGTTCTTC. It encodes CATSDLKGTSGGQLSYNEQFF.

In its sample, this clonotype was seen many times. The rearrangement uses TRBV24-1 and TRBJ2-3; perhaps TRBD2 as D (6 bases). Germline V gene data show CDR1 as KGHDR and CDR2 as SFDVKD. V gave up 6 bases and J gave up 2 bases, with 11 bases separating them. The CDR3 length is 14 residues. As DNA, the CDR3 is TGTGCCACCAGTCCGAGCGGGTACACAGATACGCAGTATTTT. This codes for CATSPSGYTDTQYF.

The chain's CDR3 is CATSDGQGNYEQYF. The DNA of the CDR3 is TGTGCCACCAGTGACGGACAGGGCAACTACGAGCAGTACTTC. This sequence joins TRBV24-1 and TRBJ2-7; 8 bases align to TRBD1. Germline lookup yields CDR1 KGHDR and CDR2 SFDVKD. The CDR3 covers 14 residues. J gave up 3 bases and V 4 bases, and 4 bases lay outside the gene matches.

In regard to this clonotype: The missing conserved phenylalanine or tryptophan at the end of this CDR3 makes a read error likely. This chain joins TRBV6-2 or TRBV6-3 and TRBJ2-1; 10 positions agree with TRBD2. With V trimmed by 6 bases and J by 6 bases, 11 bases remained unmatched. Germline V gives CDR1 MNHEY, CDR2 SVGEGT. The CDR3 extends over 16 amino acids. DNA of the CDR3: TGTGCCAGCAGATTCCTTGGGACTAGCGACTCCAATGAGCAGTTCCTC. It translates to CASRFLGTSDSNEQFL.

This clonotype was picked up many times. The CDR3 sequence is CASRTGNEQFF. The CDR3, as DNA: TGTGCCAGCAGGACAGGGAATGAGCAGTTCTTC. V gene TRBV6-1 combines with J gene TRBJ2-1, with TRBD1 matching 7 bases. This CDR3 spans 11 amino acids. CDR1 is MNHNS, CDR2 SASEGT, per germline. V trimming: 6 bases; J trimming: 7 bases; junction bases outside the gene matches: 0.

The chain employs TRBV25-1 and TRBJ2-7; D perhaps matches TRBD2 (6 bases). Trimming removed 1 base at V and 3 bases at J, with 13 bases between. Germline V CDR1 and CDR2: MGHDK, SYGVNS. The CDR3 totals 15 residues. This CDR3 reads CASSESAGKFYEQYF. The CDR3 region has the DNA TGTGCCAGCAGTGAATCTGCGGGGAAATTCTACGAGCAGTACTTC.

The chain is built from TRBV5-5 and TRBJ2-5; 11 bases are a match to TRBD2. J gave up 8 bases and V 5 bases, and 8 bases lay outside the gene matches. Germline loops: CDR1 SGHKS, CDR2 YYEKEE (reference sequence). The CDR3 length is 14 residues. The CDR3 region is CASRQLAGELTQYF. CDR3 coding DNA: TGTGCCAGCAGACAACTAGCGGGAGAGCTAACCCAGTACTTC.